This T cell receptor beta chain originates from a study of blood T cells in healthy people across ages. There are a few counts of this clonotype. The antigen is undetermined. The germline V gene encodes CDR1 DFQATT and CDR2 SNEGSKA (reference sequence). With 1 base removed from V and 3 bases from J, the gap between germline ends came to 27 bases. CDR3 size: 19 residues. Study observations and caveats: Since the PBMCs were unsorted, naive and antigen-experienced cells could not be conclusively compared. Naive T cell percentage strongly correlated with TCR beta diversity.

Using a J-beta primer mix together with a sample-barcoded 5' primer, a second PCR was run for about 6 to 12 cycles. MiXCR, run by TCRdb on the 5' RACE reads, gives a single entry per CDR3 protein. This table has about 1,500,000 distinct CDR3 sequences, approximately 42% appearing once. Material for sequencing was blood. The TCR sequence derives from a woman aged 18-35 years in good health. The chain employs TRBV20-1 and TRBJ2-5; tentative D call: TRBD2 (6 bases). The CDR3 sequence: CSARVLRKGPRGGEETQYF. The CDR3 nucleotides are TGCAGTGCTAGAGTCCTGAGGAAGGGGCCGCGGGGCGGAGAAGAGACCCAGTACTTC.